This T cell receptor (beta chain) was documented in a study of technical replicates of blood from a handful of donors (dated by TCRdb to 2015 to 2018). Regarding this clone: The antigen this receptor binds is unknown. Base qualities were left out, and no much larger clone turns up one base away.

Including the terminal cysteine and phenylalanine, the CDR3 comprises 11 residues. This entry keeps only the CDR3 DNA: 33 bases, framed from base 1. V lost 6 bases and J lost 8 bases, and the count of bases not matched to a germline gene is 5. As encoded in the germline V gene (reference sequence), CDR1 is DFQATT while CDR2 is SNEGSKA. The library was produced with the immunoSEQ multiplex PCR assay. TCRdb carries this immuneACCESS record with in-frame sequences only. Its versions omit some clonotypes, under half of them owing to an unresolved V gene in the studies checked, with the rest unexplained. This sample is represented by about 100,000 clones; 96% of them were singletons. Over 0.2% of the sample is in the top ten clones.

This sequence uses TRBV20-1 and TRBJ1-2; TRBD1 matches 8 bases in the middle. Sequenced sample: T cells isolated from PBMCs. This TCR derives from a human donor in good health. CDR3 sequence: CSADQGAGYTF. The DNA reads as follows: TGCAGTGCGGATCAGGGGGCCGGCTACACCTTC.